This is a list of T cell receptor beta chains from one sample in a study of human T cells and chemical hapten exposure. TCRdb reprocessed the RACE reads via MiXCR and lists one record per CDR3 protein. The sample consists of some 350,000 distinct CDR3 sequences, around 7% of them appearing once. Source: whole blood, taken in connection with sensitization to the hapten diphenylcyclopropenone (DPC). These TCRs come from a woman aged 18-29 years with alopecia areata. Some clones in this sample may be carry-over from other donors' samples. CDR3s include the opening cysteine and the closing phenylalanine or tryptophan. Each record gives: clone size, D gene, V gene, J gene, CDR3 DNA, CDR3 protein. The D gene is left open where the match is weak. Rows give clone size only sometimes, using once, few, many, or a class for an expanded clone.

many,.,TRBV10-3,TRBJ2-5,TGTGCCATCAGTGTGCAGGGCCAAGAGACCCAGTACTTC,CAISVQGQETQYF
.,.,TRBV5-1,TRBJ2-5,TGCGCCAGCAGCTTGGTCGGGTACAGAGAAGAGACCCAGTACTTC,CASSLVGYREETQYF
many,.,TRBV12-3/TRBV12-4,TRBJ2-2,TGTGCCAGCAGTCCAGACACCGGGGAGCTGTTTTTT,CASSPDTGELFF
.,TRBD1,TRBV28,TRBJ2-7,TGTGCCAGCACCTTTTCCCCGACAGGGGGATCCTACGAGCAGTACTTC,CASTFSPTGGSYEQYF
.,.,TRBV29-1,TRBJ1-4,TGCAGCGCTGTCCAGACGGGGAAAGGGGCAACTAATGAAAAACTGTTTTTT,CSAVQTGKGATNEKLFF
.,.,TRBV20-1,TRBJ1-5,TGCAGTGCTTCAATGGGGGGAAGTGGCAATCAGCCCCAGCATTTT,CSASMGGSGNQPQHF
.,TRBD1,TRBV4-1,TRBJ1-2,TGCGCCAGCAGCCAAATGCCGGGACAGAGCTACACCTTC,CASSQMPGQSYTF
few,.,TRBV7-9,TRBJ2-2,TGTGCCAGCAGCCTACGGCCCGACACCGGGGAGCTGTTTTTT,CASSLRPDTGELFF
few,.,TRBV20-1,TRBJ2-7,TGCAGTGCTAGCAGGGCCAGTTCCTACGAGCAGTACTTC,CSASRASSYEQYF
.,.,TRBV2,TRBJ1-2,TGTGCCAGCAGCCGGGGGGGTCCTGGCTACACCTTC,CASSRGGPGYTF
.,TRBD1,TRBV6-6,TRBJ2-7,TGTGCCAGCAGTTACTCGGGACAGGGGTACGAGCAGTACTTC,CASSYSGQGYEQYF
many,.,TRBV7-9,TRBJ2-3,TGTGCCAGCGGACAGTCAACAGATACGCAGTATTTT,CASGQSTDTQYF
.,.,TRBV9,TRBJ2-7,TGTGCCAGCAGCCCCCATGCTGGGAGCTCCTACGAGCAGTACTTC,CASSPHAGSSYEQYF
few,.,TRBV5-4,TRBJ2-7,TGTGCCAGCAGCTCCCCTGGGGTGTCTTCCGAGCAGTACTTC,CASSSPGVSSEQYF
.,.,TRBV11-2,TRBJ1-2,TGTGCCAGCAGCTTAGGGGCCGGGGACTATGGCTACACCTTC,CASSLGAGDYGYTF
.,.,TRBV6-5,TRBJ1-2,TGTGCCAGCAGTTTCGGGAGAAGCTATGGCTACACCTTC,CASSFGRSYGYTF
many,.,TRBV6-4,TRBJ2-3,TGTGCCAGCAGAGAACAGGCTAGCACAGATACGCAGTATTTT,CASREQASTDTQYF
.,.,TRBV12-3/TRBV12-4,TRBJ1-2,TGTGCCAGCCTCGGGGGTTACTATGGCTACACCTTC,CASLGGYYGYTF
few,.,TRBV20-1,TRBJ2-4,TGCAGTGCTAGAATGGCTAGAGCCAAAAACATTCAGTACTTC,CSARMARAKNIQYF
many,TRBD1,TRBV6-5,TRBJ1-1,TGTGCCAGCAGTTTCCGAGGGGGCGGAGAAGCTTTCTTT,CASSFRGGGEAFF
few,.,TRBV20-1,TRBJ2-3,TGCAGTGCTAAAGTTTCGACAGATACGCAGTATTTT,CSAKVSTDTQYF
.,.,TRBV12-3/TRBV12-4,TRBJ1-5,TGTGCCAGCAGATCTCAGAACGATCAGCCCCAGCATTTT,CASRSQNDQPQHF
few,.,TRBV10-3,TRBJ1-3,TGTGCCATCAGGGGTAGCGAAGTCTTCTCTGGAAACACCATATATTTT,CAIRGSEVFSGNTIYF
.,.,TRBV20-1,TRBJ2-1,TGCAGTGCCCCTAGTCCGGGGGCGTTCTCCTACAATGAGCAGTTCTTC,CSAPSPGAFSYNEQFF
few,TRBD1,TRBV5-6,TRBJ2-5,TGTGCCAGCAGCTTGGAAGGGACAGCCGGATCGGAGACCCAGTACTTC,CASSLEGTAGSETQYF
many,.,TRBV25-1,TRBJ1-1,TGTGCCAGCAGTGGGGGAGGTAGCATGAACACTGAAGCTTTCTTT,CASSGGGSMNTEAFF
.,.,TRBV3-1,TRBJ2-3,TGTGCCAGCAGCCAAGCGGGGTACAGCACAGATACGCAGTATTTT,CASSQAGYSTDTQYF
many,TRBD1,TRBV11-2,TRBJ2-3,TGTGCCAGCAGCAAGAATCAGGGGGCTAGCACAGATACGCAGTATTTT,CASSKNQGASTDTQYF
many,.,TRBV6-1,TRBJ2-7,TGTGCCAGCAGTGAAGGGTGGGACGGTACCTACGAGCAGTACTTC,CASSEGWDGTYEQYF
.,.,TRBV20-1,TRBJ2-1,TGCAGTGCTAGGTCCCCGGGGGCTCTTTACAATGAGCAGTTCTTC,CSARSPGALYNEQFF
few,.,TRBV6-2/TRBV6-3,TRBJ2-4,TGTGCCAGCAGTTACGGCGGAGCCAAAAACATTCAGTACTTC,CASSYGGAKNIQYF
few,.,TRBV6-2/TRBV6-3,TRBJ1-5,TGTGCCAGCAGTTACAGGGACAAACGGCTTAGCAATCAGCCCCAGCATTTT,CASSYRDKRLSNQPQHF
many,.,TRBV6-2/TRBV6-3,TRBJ1-1,TGTGCCAGCCTTCGAGCGGGCCGGAACACTGAAGCTTTCTTT,CASLRAGRNTEAFF
few,TRBD1,TRBV6-1,TRBJ1-5,TGTGCCAGCAGTGGAGGACAGGGGGATCAGCCCCAGCATTTT,CASSGGQGDQPQHF
.,.,TRBV5-1,TRBJ2-3,TGCGCCAGCAGCTTGGCGACCCCTCAAGATACGCAGTATTTT,CASSLATPQDTQYF
many,.,TRBV1,TRBJ1-5,TGCACCAGCAGCCAAGAAGGCCTACAGGGATGGCAGCCCCAGCATTTT,CTSSQEGLQGWQPQHF
.,.,TRBV6-6,TRBJ1-6,TGTGCCAGCAGTTACTCGGAGGGGGTCGGTAATTCACCCCTCCACTTT,CASSYSEGVGNSPLHF
few,.,TRBV25-1,TRBJ1-4,TGTGATACGACAGGCCATGAAAAACTGTTTTTT,CDTTGHEKLFF
few,.,TRBV4-1,TRBJ1-6,TGCGCCAGCAGCCAAGAACTCTGGTGGGTTTCGGGTAATTCACCCCTCCACTTT,CASSQELWWVSGNSPLHF
.,.,TRBV5-1,TRBJ1-2,TGCGCCTCGACCTCCTCCGGGAAGGCAGGGAACCGTCCCTATGGCTACACCTTC,CASTSSGKAGNRPYGYTF
many,.,TRBV25-1,TRBJ1-1,TGTGCCAGCAGACACGAAACTGAAGCTTTCTTT,CASRHETEAFF
.,TRBD2,TRBV6-6,TRBJ2-1,TGTGCCAGCAGTTCGGGACTAGCAACTAATGAGCAGTTCTTC,CASSSGLATNEQFF
few,.,TRBV27,TRBJ1-5,TGTGCCAGCAGTTTATTCCCTAGCAATCAGCCCCAGCATTTT,CASSLFPSNQPQHF
few,.,TRBV4-3,TRBJ1-6,TGCGCCAGCAGCCAGGAGGGGCCTGCATATAATTCACCCCTCCACTTT,CASSQEGPAYNSPLHF
.,.,TRBV5-1,TRBJ2-7,TGCGCCAGCCGAGGAGAAGTTCCATACGAGCAGTACTTC,CASRGEVPYEQYF
.,.,TRBV6-5,TRBJ1-5,TGTGCCAGCAGTTACTCATCACTTGGACATAACTCTCGCAATCAGCCCCAGCATTTT,CASSYSSLGHNSRNQPQHF
.,TRBD2,TRBV15,TRBJ2-1,TGTGCCACCAGCAGTCCCGGACTAGCGGGGCTCTTCAATGAGCAGTTCTTC,CATSSPGLAGLFNEQFF
.,TRBD1,TRBV6-5,TRBJ1-1,TGTGCCAGCAGTTCCTTTCTTGGGACAGGGAGCACTGAAGCTTTCTTT,CASSSFLGTGSTEAFF
.,TRBD2,TRBV5-1,TRBJ2-3,TGCGCCAGCACCAGGACTAGCGCCCCACGAGGTACAGATACGCAGTATTTT,CASTRTSAPRGTDTQYF